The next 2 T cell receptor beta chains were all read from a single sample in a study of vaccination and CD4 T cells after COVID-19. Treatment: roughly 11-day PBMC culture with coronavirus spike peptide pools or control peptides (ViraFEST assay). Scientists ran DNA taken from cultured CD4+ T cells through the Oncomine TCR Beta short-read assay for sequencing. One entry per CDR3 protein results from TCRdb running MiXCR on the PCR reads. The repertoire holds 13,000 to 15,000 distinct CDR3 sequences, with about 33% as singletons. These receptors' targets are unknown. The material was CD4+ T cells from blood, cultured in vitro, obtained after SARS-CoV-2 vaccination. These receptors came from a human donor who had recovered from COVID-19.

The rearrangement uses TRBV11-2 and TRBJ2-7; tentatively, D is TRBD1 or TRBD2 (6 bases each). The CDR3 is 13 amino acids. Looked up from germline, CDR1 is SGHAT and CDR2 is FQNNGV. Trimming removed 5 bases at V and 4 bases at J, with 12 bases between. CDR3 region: CASSTWRGYEQYF. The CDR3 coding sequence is TGTGCCAGCAGCACCTGGAGGGGGTACGAGCAGTACTTC.

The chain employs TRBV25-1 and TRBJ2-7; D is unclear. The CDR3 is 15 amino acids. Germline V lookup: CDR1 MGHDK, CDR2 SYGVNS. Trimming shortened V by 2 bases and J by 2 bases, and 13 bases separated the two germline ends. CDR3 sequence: CASSEKQIPAYEQYF. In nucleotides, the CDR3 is TGTGCCAGCAGTGAAAAGCAGATTCCCGCCTACGAGCAGTACTTC.